There are a few counts of the clone carrying this T cell receptor beta chain. Antigen specificity is unknown. The genes are named according to mouse. Read sequence stops 4 residues before the CDR3 end, and the germline J gene provides the missing end. The CDR3 is 13 residues long. Germline V CDR1 and CDR2: NNHDY, SYVADS. With 8 bases clipped from V and 2 bases from J, the junction kept 4 bases outside the gene matches. Following extraction, RNA underwent reverse transcription to cDNA, which served as the sequencing template. Measured with immunoSEQ multiplex PCR; TCRdb has only the in-frame clones, and not every one. The sample includes about 110,000 clones, none of them occurring once. The data were obtained in a study of CD8+ T cells in alopecia areata. The overall study: The graft donors were 6-12-month-old C3H/HeJ mice with spontaneous alopecia, and their skin went to roughly 6-11-week-old female C3H/HeJ mice.

General study points: Especially in alopecia totalis/universalis, lesional scalp showed greater clonality than normal scalp did.

What was sequenced was lesional skin. This TCR was sampled from a C3H/HeJ mouse with alopecia areata. Mice of this strain are of MHC haplotype H2-k. The rearrangement links TRBV13-3 to TRBJ2-5; 8 nucleotides align to TRBD1. The CDR3 here is CASTGGSQDTQYF. The CDR3 bases that were read are TGTGCCAGTACAGGGGGGTCCCAAGAC.